Below are 21 T cell receptor beta chains sequenced from a single sample in a study of T-cell memory formation after mild COVID-19. TCRdb ran MiXCR on the 5' RACE reads and lists one entry per CDR3 protein. The sample lists under 300,000 distinct CDR3 sequences, more than 8% occurring once. Sequencing was done on a sample of PBMCs or a T cell subset sorted from them (not recorded which). The receptors were sampled from a man aged 18 to 29 who had mild COVID-19 (a few samples of this study predate the infection). Cell type and time point are not known.

This clonotype occurred a few times. The genes are TRBV20-1 and TRBJ2-5; D gene uncertain. Germline-derived CDR1 and CDR2 are DFQATT and SNEGSKA (reference sequence). Between the trimmed V and J ends, which lost 0 bases and 5 bases, there was a span of 7 bases. This CDR3 is built from 12 residues. CDR3 residues: CSARDWSETQYF. The CDR3 DNA sequence: TGCAGTGCTAGAGATTGGTCGGAGACCCAGTACTTC.

This chain links TRBV6-5 with TRBJ1-2; TRBD1 is a possible D gene (6 bases). V lost 3 bases to trimming and J lost 4 bases, with 15 bases between them. The length of the CDR3 is 15 residues. Germline CDR1 and CDR2: MNHEY and SVGAGI. The CDR3 loop reads CASSYFSGQAYGYTF. CDR3 nucleotides: TGTGCCAGCAGTTATTTCTCGGGACAAGCCTATGGCTACACCTTC.

The rearrangement joins TRBV20-1 to TRBJ1-5; 7 bases are shared with TRBD1. The CDR3 is made up of 13 amino acids. Germline CDR1 DFQATT, CDR2 SNEGSKA (reference sequence). V gave up 5 bases and J gave up 6 bases; unmatched junction bases: 7. The CDR3 spells CSAPGTALQPQHF. CDR3 DNA sequence: TGCAGTGCTCCCGGGACAGCGCTTCAGCCCCAGCATTTT.

This clonotype has only a few counts. J is TRBJ2-1 and V is TRBV5-1; D remains ambiguous. The CDR3 length is 15 residues. Germline CDR1 SGHRS, CDR2 YFSETQ. Trimming shortened V by 4 bases and J by 4 bases, and 15 bases separated the two germline ends. This CDR3 is CASSPLPEPYNEQFF. DNA for the CDR3: TGCGCCAGCAGCCCCCTCCCGGAACCTTACAATGAGCAGTTCTTC. Supplemented by reference TRBV5-1 and TRBJ2-1, the full variable domain reads KAGVTQTPRYLIKTRGQQVTLSCSPISGHRSVSWYQQTPGQGLQFLFEYFSETQRNKGNFPGRFSGRQFSNSRSEMNVSTLELGDSALYLCASSPLPEPYNEQFFGPGTRLTVL.

This clonotype was observed a few times. The chain joins TRBV11-2 to TRBJ2-7; no clear D gene. Germline CDR1 and CDR2: SGHAT and FQNNGV. The V end lost 4 bases, the J end lost 2 bases, and 9 bases lay between the germline ends. The CDR3 totals 13 residues. CDR3 amino acids: CASSSRAPYEQYF. The CDR3 DNA reads as TGTGCCAGCAGCTCCCGAGCCCCCTACGAGCAGTACTTC.

As concerns this clonotype: At one boundary the junction diverges from the germline segment, which might be a read error. V is TRBV12-3 or TRBV12-4 and J is TRBJ1-5; D is unclear. The CDR3 covers 13 residues. The CDR3 DNA is TGTGCCAGCAGTTTGGACGGTTATCAGCCCCAGCAATTT. Translated, it gives CASSLDGYQPQQF.

This chain links TRBV3-1 with TRBJ1-6; perhaps TRBD1 as D (6 bases). The CDR3 sequence is 15 residues long. V was pared by 3 bases and J by 7 bases, with 13 bases between. Germline V gene data show CDR1 as LGHDT and CDR2 as YNNKEL (reference sequence). CDR3 sequence reads: CASSHSDRINSPLHF. The CDR3 region has the DNA TGTGCCAGCAGCCATTCAGACAGGATCAATTCACCCCTCCACTTT.

This clonotype showed up many times. The chain recombines TRBV7-2 with TRBJ2-3, with unresolved D. With 2 bases removed from V and 5 bases from J, the gap between germline ends came to 5 bases. Germline assignment: CDR1 SGHTA and CDR2 FQGNSA. The CDR3 totals 12 residues. The CDR3 DNA reads TGTGCCAGCAGCTTATCCTTAGATACGCAGTATTTT. Encoded protein: CASSLSLDTQYF.

This clonotype was seen more than once but under ten times. This chain links TRBV20-1 with TRBJ2-2; D is perhaps TRBD1 or TRBD2 (5 bases each). The V end lost 6 bases, the J end lost 2 bases, and 10 bases lay between the germline ends. Germline CDR1 and CDR2: DFQATT and SNEGSKA (reference sequence). This CDR3 comprises 13 residues. The CDR3 loop is CSATGPNTGELFF. For the CDR3, the DNA is TGCAGTGCAACGGGACCAAACACCGGGGAGCTGTTTTTT.

The sample holds many counts of this clonotype. The chain joins TRBV3-1 to TRBJ2-3; D not certain. Germline-derived CDR1 and CDR2 are LGHDT and YNNKEL (reference sequence). With 5 bases removed from V and 0 bases from J, the gap between germline ends came to 3 bases. The CDR3 consists of 12 residues. CDR3 coding DNA: TGTGCCAGCAGCGTGAGCACAGATACGCAGTATTTT. This codes for CASSVSTDTQYF.

The table lists this clonotype with a few counts. The chain carries TRBV6-5 and TRBJ1-5, with D unclear. V lost 0 bases and J 6 bases, leaving 6 bases between the germline ends. This CDR3 is built from 13 residues. Germline loops: CDR1 MNHEY, CDR2 SVGAGI. CDR3 residues: CASSYSIGQPQHF. DNA for the CDR3: TGTGCCAGCAGTTACTCGATTGGTCAGCCCCAGCATTTT.

This clonotype has only a few counts. The chain uses TRBV6-5 and TRBJ1-5; D is uncertain. CDR1 is MNHEY and CDR2 is SVGAGI in the germline V gene. CDR3 size: 14 residues. Trimming cost V 3 bases and J 4 bases, with 10 bases left between them. The CDR3 region is CASSYLSANQPQHF. The CDR3 nucleotides are TGTGCCAGCAGTTATTTGTCAGCAAATCAGCCCCAGCATTTT.

J is TRBJ2-1 and V is TRBV7-2; 9 bases line up with TRBD2. Germline CDR1 reads SGHTA; CDR2 reads FQGNSA. CDR3 size: 15 residues. The V and J ends lost 1 base and 5 bases, in that order; junction bases with no gene match: 3. The chain's CDR3 is CASSLVASGDNEQFF. CDR3 coding DNA: TGTGCCAGCAGCTTAGTGGCTAGCGGGGACAATGAGCAGTTCTTC.

This clonotype was observed a few times. In DNA form, the CDR3 reads TGCGCCAGCAGCCTAAAGAAGGCGGGGAAGCAGTTCTTC. This codes for CASSLKKAGKQFF. The genes are TRBV4-1 and TRBJ2-1; perhaps TRBD2 as D (6 bases). Germline CDR1 reads MGHRA; CDR2 reads YSYEKL. The CDR3 runs 13 residues. V was trimmed by 4 bases and J by 11 bases, leaving 15 bases between them.

The V and J genes are TRBV20-1 and TRBJ2-3; D remains ambiguous. CDR3 size: 11 residues. Between the trimmed V and J ends, which lost 1 base and 8 bases, there was a span of 7 bases. The germline gives CDR1 DFQATT, CDR2 SNEGSKA (reference sequence). Written as DNA, the CDR3 is TGCAGTGCTAGAGTTTACGGTACGCAGTATTTT. The encoded protein is CSARVYGTQYF.

This clonotype has just a few counts. At one end the junction does not follow the germline gene, possibly because of a read error. This rearrangement joins TRBV12-3 or TRBV12-4 to TRBJ1-2, with D possibly TRBD1 on 5 matching bases. CDR3 length: 12 amino acids. CDR3 coding DNA: TGTGCCAGCAGTGCCGGGACTCGACGACACCTATTC. Translation: CASSAGTRRHLF.

In its sample, this clonotype was seen a few times. The chain is built from TRBV6-5 and TRBJ1-6; no definite D call. With 6 bases removed from V and 5 bases from J, the gap between germline ends came to 8 bases. This CDR3 is 13 amino acids long. Germline CDR1 and CDR2: MNHEY and SVGAGI. CDR3 nucleotides: TGTGCCAGCAGCCCGGGGAATAATTCACCCCTCCACTTT. Its translation is CASSPGNNSPLHF.

The chain combines TRBV27 with TRBJ2-7; 9 nucleotides agree with TRBD1. Germline V gene sequence: CDR1 MNHEY, CDR2 SMNVEV (reference sequence). CDR3 length: 14 residues. With V trimmed by 5 bases and J by 3 bases, 5 bases remained unmatched. The CDR3 spells CASSAYRGLYEQYV. The CDR3 DNA reads TGTGCCAGCAGTGCCTACAGGGGGCTCTACGAGCAGTACGTC.

This clonotype has just one count. This chain uses TRBV15 with TRBJ2-5; possibly TRBD1 or TRBD2 for D (5 bases each). V lost 5 bases and J lost 3, with 13 bases in between. Per the germline V gene, CDR1 is LNHNV and CDR2 is YYDKDF (reference sequence). The CDR3 is 14 residues long. The DNA of the CDR3 is TGTGCCACCAGCGAGCAATGGGGGAAAGAGACCCAGTACTTC. Protein: CATSEQWGKETQYF.

V gene TRBV24-1 combines with J gene TRBJ2-2; D remains ambiguous. Deletions cut 8 bases from V and 2 bases from J, with 8 bases between. CDR1 KGHDR and CDR2 SFDVKD come from the germline V gene. This CDR3 has 13 amino acids. The CDR3, as DNA: TGTGCCACCACGGAAGCTAACACCGGGGAGCTGTTTTTT. Translation: CATTEANTGELFF.

The chain employs TRBV5-1 and TRBJ1-1; D possibly corresponds to TRBD1 (5 bases). The CDR3 is made up of 13 amino acids. The V gene lost 4 bases and the J gene lost 7 bases, with 14 bases spanning the gap. CDR1 and CDR2 (germline): SGHRS, YFSETQ. The CDR3 region is CASSPRVEGEAFF. CDR3 coding DNA: TGCGCCAGCAGCCCCAGGGTTGAGGGTGAAGCTTTCTTT.